Shown below are 20 T cell receptor beta chains from a single sample sequenced in a study of T cells in Graves' hyperthyroidism and ophthalmopathy. Amplification yielded TCR beta CDR3 regions, with RNA transcripts as the source. When the TCR CDR3 underwent first-round RT-PCR, the HTBI primer set was used. TCRdb re-derived calls from the multiplex PCR reads in MiXCR, one entry per CDR3 protein. The sample shows roughly 500,000 distinct CDR3 sequences, about 15% of them seen only once. The sequencing sample was made of blood. Receptor source: a woman in her twenties or thirties with Graves' hyperthyroidism that later progressed to Graves' ophthalmopathy.

This clonotype was seen many times. The chain uses TRBV3-1 and TRBJ2-5; 13 positions match TRBD2. Germline CDR1 reads LGHDT; CDR2 reads YNNKEL (reference sequence). The CDR3 totals 16 residues. Losses at the gene ends were 1 base for V and 5 bases for J; bases not matched to a gene: 4. In DNA, the CDR3 is TGTGCCAGCAGCCAAGGGACTAGCGGGAGTTGGGAGACCCAGTACTTC. Translation: CASSQGTSGSWETQYF.

This chain links TRBV12-3 or TRBV12-4 with TRBJ2-2; D is ambiguous. The germline V and J ends were trimmed by 7 bases and 4 bases, with 10 bases remaining between them. The CDR3 is 13 residues long. The CDR3 loop is CASIRSATGELFF. The CDR3 DNA sequence: TGTGCCAGCATTAGGTCCGCCACCGGGGAGCTGTTTTTT.

This clonotype has ten or more counts. The genes are TRBV12-3 or TRBV12-4 and TRBJ2-7; D not resolved. This CDR3 comprises 14 residues. V lost 1 base and J lost 2, with 9 bases in between. The CDR3 region is CASSLGKPPYEQYF. In nucleotides, the CDR3 is TGTGCCAGCAGTTTAGGAAAACCCCCCTACGAGCAGTACTTC.

The chain couples TRBV30 to TRBJ2-1, with 11 bases fitting TRBD2. Germline trimming cut 3 bases from V and 14 bases from J; bases unmatched to any gene: 18. Per germline, CDR1 GTSNPN and CDR2 SVGIG (reference sequence). This CDR3 comprises 16 residues. The DNA of the CDR3 is TGTGCCTGGAGACCGCGGGGACTAGCGGCTATCATGTATGAGTTCTTC. This encodes CAWRPRGLAAIMYEFF.

This clonotype was observed many times. The chain joins TRBV20-1 to TRBJ1-1; D is possibly TRBD1 (5 bases). CDR1 is DFQATT and CDR2 is SNEGSKA in the germline V gene (reference sequence). The CDR3 is made up of 14 amino acids. V was shortened by 0 bases and J by 1 base, with 9 bases between the two germline ends. CDR3 amino acids: CSARDAGTNTEAFF. The CDR3 DNA follows: TGCAGTGCTAGAGATGCGGGGACGAACACTGAAGCTTTCTTT.

This clonotype was observed a few times. CDR3 in DNA: TGTGCCAGCAGCAAGATGCGACTAGCGGAATACAATGAGCAGTTCTTC. It translates to CASSKMRLAEYNEQFF. The chain couples TRBV14 to TRBJ2-1, with 9 bases lining up with TRBD2. The V segment lost 5 bases and the J segment 4 bases; nucleotides outside the gene matches: 9. The CDR3 loop spans 16 amino acids. Germline-derived CDR1 and CDR2 are SGHDN and FVKESK.

This clonotype was seen a single time. A read error may be the cause here, since a much bigger clone is one base away. The chain combines TRBV7-2 with TRBJ2-2, with TRBD2 matching over 7 bases. Germline V lookup: CDR1 SGHTA, CDR2 FQGNSA. The CDR3 spans 17 residues. CDR3 residues: CANSLRLARLDTGELFF. In nucleotides, the CDR3 is TGTGCCAACAGCTTACGACTAGCCAGGTTGGACACCGGGGAGCTGTTTTTT.

This clonotype was counted many times. The genes are TRBV28 and TRBJ1-5, with D possibly matching TRBD1 (6 bases). Germline values: CDR1 MDHEN, CDR2 SYDVKM. The CDR3 has 15 amino acids. Between the trimmed V and J ends, which lost 10 bases and 0 bases, there was a span of 16 bases. This CDR3 reads CATRGSGASNQPQHF. In DNA form, the CDR3 reads TGTGCCACAAGGGGGTCGGGGGCTAGCAATCAGCCCCAGCATTTT.

This clonotype came up many times. The chain employs TRBV19 and TRBJ1-5; D gene uncertain. Germline assignment: CDR1 LNHDA and CDR2 SQIVND (reference sequence). There are 13 residues in the CDR3. The germline V and J ends were trimmed by 5 bases and 5 bases, with 10 bases remaining between them. The CDR3 region is CASSLQADQPQHF. CDR3 DNA sequence: TGTGCCAGTAGTCTCCAGGCGGATCAGCCCCAGCATTTT.

Ten or more counts support this clonotype. CDR3 protein: CASSSRQGGEEQYF. The CDR3 DNA sequence: TGTGCCAGCAGTTCGCGGCAGGGGGGAGAAGAGCAGTACTTC. V and J are TRBV12-3 or TRBV12-4 and TRBJ2-7, with D tentatively TRBD1 (7 bases). The V and J ends lost 4 bases and 7 bases respectively, with 17 bases between them. The CDR3 covers 14 residues.

This clonotype was counted a few times. This sequence joins TRBV20-1 and TRBJ2-1; TRBD2 might be the D (6 bases). V lost 6 bases, J lost 0 bases, and 12 bases lay in between. This CDR3 comprises 14 residues. Per the germline V gene, CDR1 is DFQATT and CDR2 is SNEGSKA (reference sequence). The CDR3 reads CSATVAASYNEQFF. CDR3 in DNA: TGCAGTGCCACCGTAGCGGCCTCCTACAATGAGCAGTTCTTC.

This clonotype has at least ten counts. The chain uses TRBV5-4 and TRBJ2-3; D unclear. The V end was cut by 2 bases, the J end by 0 bases, with 7 bases between. In germline, CDR1 is SGHNT, CDR2 YYREEE (reference sequence). The CDR3 loop spans 14 amino acids. The DNA of the CDR3 is TGTGCCAGCAGCTTAATGGGCAGCACAGATACGCAGTATTTT. Amino acids: CASSLMGSTDTQYF.

This clonotype has just a few counts. This chain uses TRBV12-3 or TRBV12-4 with TRBJ2-3; TRBD2 agrees at 8 bases. With V trimmed by 7 bases and J by 6 bases, 21 bases remained unmatched. The CDR3 length is 18 residues. DNA for the CDR3: TGTGCCAGCATTATGGGCTCGTCAGCGGGAGTCCTGGGGGATACGCAGTATTTT. Protein product: CASIMGSSAGVLGDTQYF.

This clonotype came up many times. The chain uses TRBV2 and TRBJ2-7, with D perhaps matching TRBD2 (6 bases). This CDR3 contains 14 residues. In germline, CDR1 is SNHLY, CDR2 FYNNEI. V dropped 4 bases and J dropped 2 bases, with 12 bases sitting between them. CDR3 loop: CASSVGDSTYEQYF. The DNA for the CDR3 is TGTGCCAGCAGTGTTGGGGACTCGACCTACGAGCAGTACTTC.

This clonotype has at least ten counts. The chain is built from TRBV18 and TRBJ1-3, with D perhaps TRBD1 (5 bases). Germline lookup yields CDR1 KGHSH and CDR2 LQKENI. The CDR3 consists of 16 residues. Trimming removed 3 bases at V and 1 base at J, with 13 bases between. The CDR3 protein is CASSPGGGTSGNTIYF. The CDR3 nucleotides are TGTGCCAGCTCACCCGGCGGGGGGACGTCTGGAAACACCATATATTTT.

This clonotype was counted ten times or more. The rearrangement joins TRBV12-3 or TRBV12-4 to TRBJ1-4; weak D call: TRBD1 (6 bases). Trimming cost V 7 bases and J 6 bases, with 21 bases left between them. The CDR3 spans 16 residues. CDR3 nucleotides: TGTGCCAGCACTCCCCGGGGGGGCCCCCGAGATGAAAAACTGTTTTTT. It yields the protein CASTPRGGPRDEKLFF.

This clonotype was observed at least ten times. The V gene is TRBV10-3, the J gene TRBJ2-1; 10 positions agree with TRBD1. V shed 11 bases, J shed 5 bases, and the junction held 9 bases outside the gene matches. This CDR3 is built from 14 residues. Germline V gene lookup returns CDR1 ENHRY and CDR2 SYGVKD. As DNA, the CDR3 is TGTGCCTCACAAGCGGGACAGGGGAACAATGAGCAGTTCTTC. Residues: CASQAGQGNNEQFF.

This clonotype was seen more than once but under ten times. The rearrangement uses TRBV5-4 and TRBJ1-3, with TRBD1 identical over 7 bases. The V and J ends lost 4 bases and 7 bases, in that order; junction bases with no gene match: 11. Germline lookup yields CDR1 SGHNT and CDR2 YYREEE (reference sequence). The CDR3 sequence is 15 residues long. CDR3 amino acids: CASSGQGGLANTIYF. The CDR3 region has the DNA TGTGCCAGCAGCGGGCAGGGGGGCTTGGCGAACACCATATATTTT.

This clonotype was picked up many times. The J gene is TRBJ1-1, the V gene TRBV12-3 or TRBV12-4; D possibly corresponds to TRBD1 (6 bases). V was pared by 2 bases and J by 1 base, with 11 bases between. The CDR3 is 15 amino acids. DNA for the CDR3: TGTGCCAGCAGTTTATTGGACAGCTCGAACACTGAAGCTTTCTTT. As protein: CASSLLDSSNTEAFF.

This chain links TRBV5-1 with TRBJ2-7, with D unclear. Trimming stripped 1 base from V and 7 bases from J, with 15 bases between. The CDR3 sequence is 14 residues long. Germline V CDR1 and CDR2: SGHRS, YFSETQ. Here the CDR3 reads CASSLSGAGWEQYF. Written as DNA, the CDR3 is TGCGCCAGCAGCTTGTCTGGAGCCGGATGGGAGCAGTACTTC.